The clone carrying this T cell receptor (beta chain) occurred once. Antigen unknown. The authors made TCR beta libraries by quantitative 5'-RACE with molecular barcodes. One entry per CDR3 protein results from TCRdb running MiXCR on the 5' RACE reads. The sample lists around 130,000 distinct CDR3 sequences; around 15% were seen once. This sample is drawn from a study of CD8 T cells in ankylosing spondylitis. Study-wide points: Researchers reportedly found disease-linked clones significantly enriched in matched ankylosing spondylitis synovial fluid. Peripheral blood samples showed relatively rare disease-linked clones, and these clones were CD8+.

This CDR3 has 15 amino acids. The V and J ends lost 1 base and 0 bases respectively, with 9 bases between them. Germline V gene lookup returns CDR1 SGHRS and CDR2 YFSETQ. The sample taken for sequencing was blood, either unsorted or a sorted T cell fraction (not recorded which). This receptor was taken from a female donor with ankylosing spondylitis or in good health (not recorded which). The V and J genes are TRBV5-1 and TRBJ2-3, with D possibly matching TRBD2 (6 bases). CDR3 sequence (DNA): TGCGCCAGCAGCTTGACGGGACTCAGCACAGATACGCAGTATTTT. It yields the protein CASSLTGLSTDTQYF.